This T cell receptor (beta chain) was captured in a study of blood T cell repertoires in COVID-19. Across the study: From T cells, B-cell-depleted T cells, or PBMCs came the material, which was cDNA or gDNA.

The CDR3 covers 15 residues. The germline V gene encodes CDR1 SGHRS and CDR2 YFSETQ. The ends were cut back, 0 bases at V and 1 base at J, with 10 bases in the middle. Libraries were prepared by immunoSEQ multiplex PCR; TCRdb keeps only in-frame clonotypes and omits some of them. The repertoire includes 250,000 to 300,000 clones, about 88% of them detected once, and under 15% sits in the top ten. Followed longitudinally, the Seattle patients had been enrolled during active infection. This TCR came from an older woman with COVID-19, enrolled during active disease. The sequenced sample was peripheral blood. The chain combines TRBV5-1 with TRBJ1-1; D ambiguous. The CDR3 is CASSLAGRSNTEAFF. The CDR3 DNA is TGCGCCAGCAGCTTGGCGGGTCGGTCGAACACTGAAGCTTTCTTT. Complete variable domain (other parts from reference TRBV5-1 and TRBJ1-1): KAGVTQTPRYLIKTRGQQVTLSCSPISGHRSVSWYQQTPGQGLQFLFEYFSETQRNKGNFPGRFSGRQFSNSRSEMNVSTLELGDSALYLCASSLAGRSNTEAFFGQGTRLTVV.